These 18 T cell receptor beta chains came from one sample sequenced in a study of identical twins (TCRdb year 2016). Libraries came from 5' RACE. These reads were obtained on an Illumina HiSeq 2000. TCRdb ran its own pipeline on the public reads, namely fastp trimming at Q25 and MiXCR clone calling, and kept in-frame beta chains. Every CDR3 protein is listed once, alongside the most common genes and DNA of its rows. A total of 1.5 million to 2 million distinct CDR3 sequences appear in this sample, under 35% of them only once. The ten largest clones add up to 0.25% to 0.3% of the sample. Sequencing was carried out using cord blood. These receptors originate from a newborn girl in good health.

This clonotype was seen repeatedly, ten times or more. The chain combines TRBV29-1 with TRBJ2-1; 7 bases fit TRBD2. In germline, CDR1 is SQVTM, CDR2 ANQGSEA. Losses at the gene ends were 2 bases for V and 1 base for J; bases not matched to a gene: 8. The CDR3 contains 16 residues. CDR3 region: CSVERLAVTSYNEQFF. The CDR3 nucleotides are TGCAGCGTTGAACGGCTAGCGGTCACGTCCTACAATGAGCAGTTCTTC.

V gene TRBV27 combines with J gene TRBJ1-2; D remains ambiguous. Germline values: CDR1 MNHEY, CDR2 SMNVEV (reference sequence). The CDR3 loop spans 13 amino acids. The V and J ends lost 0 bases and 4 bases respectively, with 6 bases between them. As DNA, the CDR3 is TGTGCCAGCAGTTTATCGGTGGGCTATGGCTACACCTTC. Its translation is CASSLSVGYGYTF.

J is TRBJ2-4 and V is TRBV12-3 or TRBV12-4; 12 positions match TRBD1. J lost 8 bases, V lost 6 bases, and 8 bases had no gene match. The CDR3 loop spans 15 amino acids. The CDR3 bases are TGTGCCAGCAGCCGTAGGGGACAGGGGGCAGACATTCAGTACTTC. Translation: CASSRRGQGADIQYF.

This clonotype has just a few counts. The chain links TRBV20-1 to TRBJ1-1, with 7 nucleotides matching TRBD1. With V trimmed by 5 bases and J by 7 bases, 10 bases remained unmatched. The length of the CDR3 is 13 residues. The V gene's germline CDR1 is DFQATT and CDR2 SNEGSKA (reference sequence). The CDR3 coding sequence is TGCAGTGCTCCTCTAGGGGGCTTCGGTGAAGCTTTCTTT. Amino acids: CSAPLGGFGEAFF.

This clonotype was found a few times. The CDR3 nucleotides are TGTGCCAGCAGCTCCAAACAGGGCCTCGAGCAGTACTTC. Amino acids: CASSSKQGLEQYF. The chain joins TRBV7-2 to TRBJ2-7; perhaps TRBD1 as D (6 bases). V dropped 4 bases and J dropped 6 bases, with 13 bases sitting between them. CDR1 and CDR2 from the germline V gene are SGHTA and FQGNSA. There are 13 residues in the CDR3.

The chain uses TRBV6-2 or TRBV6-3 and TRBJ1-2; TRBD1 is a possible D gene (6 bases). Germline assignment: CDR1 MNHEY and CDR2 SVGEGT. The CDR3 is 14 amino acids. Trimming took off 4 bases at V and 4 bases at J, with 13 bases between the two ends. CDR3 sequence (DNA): TGTGCCAGCAGTTCTACGGGACACAGCTATGGCTACACCTTC. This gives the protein CASSSTGHSYGYTF.

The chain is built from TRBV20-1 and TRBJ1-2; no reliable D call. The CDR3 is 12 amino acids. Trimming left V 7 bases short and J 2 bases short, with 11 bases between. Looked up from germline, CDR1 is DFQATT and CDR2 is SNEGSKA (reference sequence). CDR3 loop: CSVKENNYGYTF. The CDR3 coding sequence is TGCAGTGTAAAGGAGAACAACTATGGCTACACCTTC.

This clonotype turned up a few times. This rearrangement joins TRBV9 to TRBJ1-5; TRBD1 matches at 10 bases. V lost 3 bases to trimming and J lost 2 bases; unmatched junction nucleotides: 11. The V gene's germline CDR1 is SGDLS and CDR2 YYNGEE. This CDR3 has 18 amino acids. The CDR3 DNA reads TGTGCCAGCAGCGCCCCCCGGGACAGGGGCGACGGCAATCAGCCCCAGCATTTT. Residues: CASSAPRDRGDGNQPQHF.

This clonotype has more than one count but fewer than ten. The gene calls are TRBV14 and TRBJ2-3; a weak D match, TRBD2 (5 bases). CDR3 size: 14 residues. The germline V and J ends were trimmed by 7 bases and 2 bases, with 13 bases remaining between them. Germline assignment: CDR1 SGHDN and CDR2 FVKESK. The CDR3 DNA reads TGTGCCAGCAACCGAAGAGGGTTCACAGATACGCAGTATTTT. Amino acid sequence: CASNRRGFTDTQYF.

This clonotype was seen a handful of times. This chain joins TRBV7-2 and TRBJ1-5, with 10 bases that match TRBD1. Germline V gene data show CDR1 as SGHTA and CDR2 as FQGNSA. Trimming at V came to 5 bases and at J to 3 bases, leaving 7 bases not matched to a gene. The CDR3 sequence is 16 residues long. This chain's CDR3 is CASSPSGTGDNQPQHF. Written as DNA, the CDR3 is TGTGCCAGCAGCCCAAGCGGGACAGGGGACAATCAGCCCCAGCATTTT. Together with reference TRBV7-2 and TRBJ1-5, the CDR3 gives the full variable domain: GAGVSQSPSNKVTEKGKDVELRCDPISGHTALYWYRQSLGQGLEFLIYFQGNSAPDKSGLPSDRFSAERTGGSVSTLTIQRTQQEDSAVYLCASSPSGTGDNQPQHFGDGTRLSIL.

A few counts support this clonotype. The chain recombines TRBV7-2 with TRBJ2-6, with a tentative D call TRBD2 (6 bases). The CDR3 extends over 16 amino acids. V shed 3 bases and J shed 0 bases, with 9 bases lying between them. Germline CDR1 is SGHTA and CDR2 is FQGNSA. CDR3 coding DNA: TGTGCCAGCAGCTTGGGACTCCTCTCTGGGGCCAACGTCCTGACTTTC. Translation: CASSLGLLSGANVLTF.

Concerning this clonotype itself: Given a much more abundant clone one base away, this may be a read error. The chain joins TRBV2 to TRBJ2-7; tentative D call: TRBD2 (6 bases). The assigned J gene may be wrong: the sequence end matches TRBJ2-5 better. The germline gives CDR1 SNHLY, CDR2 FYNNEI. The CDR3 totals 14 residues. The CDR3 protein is CASRGGVHQETQYF. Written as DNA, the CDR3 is TGTGCCAGCAGAGGCGGGGTACACCAAGAGACCCAGTACTTC.

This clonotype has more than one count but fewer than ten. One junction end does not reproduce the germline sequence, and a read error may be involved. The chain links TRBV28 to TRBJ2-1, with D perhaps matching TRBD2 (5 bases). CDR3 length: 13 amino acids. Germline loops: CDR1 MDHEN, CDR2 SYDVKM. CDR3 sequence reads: CASSPPDYDEQFF. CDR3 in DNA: TGTGCCAGCAGTCCCCCTGACTACGATGAGCAGTTCTTC.

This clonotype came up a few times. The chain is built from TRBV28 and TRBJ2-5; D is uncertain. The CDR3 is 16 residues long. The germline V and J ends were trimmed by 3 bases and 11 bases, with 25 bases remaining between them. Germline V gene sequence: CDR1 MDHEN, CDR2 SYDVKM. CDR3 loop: CASSFIRVGLGNEQYF. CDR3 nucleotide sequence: TGTGCCAGCAGTTTCATAAGAGTAGGGCTGGGCAATGAGCAGTACTTC.

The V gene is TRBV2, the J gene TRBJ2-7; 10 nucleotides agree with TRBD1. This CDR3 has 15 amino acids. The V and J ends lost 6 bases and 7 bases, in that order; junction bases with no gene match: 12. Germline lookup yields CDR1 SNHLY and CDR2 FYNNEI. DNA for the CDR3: TGTGCCAGCAGACGTGACAGGGGGCTGAACAATGAGCAGTACTTC. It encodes CASRRDRGLNNEQYF.

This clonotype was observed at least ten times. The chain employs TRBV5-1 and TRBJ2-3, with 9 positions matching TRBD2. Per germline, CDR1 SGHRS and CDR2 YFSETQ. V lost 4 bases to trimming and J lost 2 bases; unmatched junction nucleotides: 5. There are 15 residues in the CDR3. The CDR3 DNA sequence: TGCGCCAGCAGCGCCGGGACTAGCTACACAGATACGCAGTATTTT. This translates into CASSAGTSYTDTQYF.

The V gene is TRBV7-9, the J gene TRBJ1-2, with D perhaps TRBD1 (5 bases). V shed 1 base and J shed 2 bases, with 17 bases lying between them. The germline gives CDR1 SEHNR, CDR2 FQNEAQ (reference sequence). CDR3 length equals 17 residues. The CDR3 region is CASSLVGRQGFNYGYTF. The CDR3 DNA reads TGTGCCAGCAGCTTAGTCGGTAGGCAGGGTTTCAACTATGGCTACACCTTC.

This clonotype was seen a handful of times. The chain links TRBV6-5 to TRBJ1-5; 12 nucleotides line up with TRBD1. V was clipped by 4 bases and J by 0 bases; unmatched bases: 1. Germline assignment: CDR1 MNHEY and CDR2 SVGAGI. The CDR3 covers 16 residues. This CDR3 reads CASSWDRGHSNQPQHF. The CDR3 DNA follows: TGTGCCAGCAGTTGGGACAGGGGGCATAGCAATCAGCCCCAGCATTTT.